A single sample gave rise to the 20 T cell receptor beta chains below, sequenced in a study of blood T cell repertoires in COVID-19. Clones were sequenced by immunoSEQ multiplex PCR, and TCRdb holds only the in-frame ones, with some missing. The top ten clones hold about 4.2% of a sample with approximately 300,000 clones, 90% of them seen once. The specimen sequenced was PBMCs or T cells enriched from blood (not recorded which). The receptor source for this set is a young woman who had been exposed to COVID-19.

As regards this clone: Other DNA variants within this sample encode the same CDR3. V is TRBV4-1 and J is TRBJ2-3; D remains unclear. CDR1 and CDR2 (germline): MGHRA, YSYEKL. This CDR3 comprises 14 residues. V was cut by 0 bases and J by 0 bases, with 4 bases left in between. CDR3 region: CASSQDRSTDTQYF. Here the CDR3 DNA reads TGCGCCAGCAGCCAAGATCGGAGCACAGATACGCAGTATTTT.

This clone occurred a few times. The V gene is TRBV9, the J gene TRBJ1-1; 7 nucleotides align to TRBD1. The CDR3 sequence is 15 residues long. V gave up 0 bases and J gave up 0 bases; unmatched junction bases: 2. Per the germline V gene, CDR1 is SGDLS and CDR2 is YYNGEE. CDR3 protein: CASSVVGGLNTEAFF. The CDR3 bases are TGTGCCAGCAGCGTAGTAGGGGGCTTGAACACTGAAGCTTTCTTT.

The V gene is TRBV10-3, the J gene TRBJ1-3, with a possible D match to TRBD1 (6 bases). Per germline, CDR1 ENHRY and CDR2 SYGVKD. This CDR3 is 14 amino acids long. The ends were cut back, 4 bases at V and 3 bases at J, with 10 bases in the middle. CDR3 loop: CAISGQTGGNTIYF. CDR3 sequence (DNA): TGTGCCATCAGTGGACAGACAGGTGGAAACACCATATATTTT.

V usage is TRBV6-2 or TRBV6-3 and J usage is TRBJ1-5; 7 bases map to TRBD1. Losses at the gene ends were 2 bases for V and 15 bases for J; bases not matched to a gene: 10. The CDR3 sequence is 13 residues long. Germline assignment: CDR1 MNHEY and CDR2 SVGEGT. For the CDR3, the DNA is TGTGCCAGCAGTTACGGTCTCGACAGGGCAGGGCATTTT. Translating it yields CASSYGLDRAGHF.

The V and J genes are TRBV2 and TRBJ1-1, with 8 bases fitting TRBD1. The CDR3 spans 16 residues. CDR1 is SNHLY, CDR2 FYNNEI, per germline. J was trimmed by 7 bases and V by 1 base; bases with no gene match: 11. In nucleotides, the CDR3 is TGTGCCAGCAGTGAAGAGACAGGGGACCTAGCCTTTGAAGCTTTCTTT. Translating gives CASSEETGDLAFEAFF.

The chain links TRBV18 to TRBJ1-1, with D unresolved. Per germline, CDR1 KGHSH and CDR2 LQKENI. Trimming took off 4 bases at V and 0 bases at J, with 9 bases between the two ends. This CDR3 contains 14 residues. The chain's CDR3 is CASSLGGVNTEAFF. In DNA, the CDR3 is TGTGCCAGCTCACTGGGCGGGGTGAACACTGAAGCTTTCTTT.

The J gene is TRBJ2-1, the V gene TRBV2; D perhaps matches TRBD1 (5 bases). This CDR3 comprises 13 residues. Per the germline V gene, CDR1 is SNHLY and CDR2 is FYNNEI. V was pared by 5 bases and J by 2 bases, with 7 bases between. CDR3 region: CASSLTAYNEQFF. CDR3 bases: TGTGCCAGCAGTTTGACAGCCTACAATGAGCAGTTCTTC.

The chain recombines TRBV27 with TRBJ1-2, with TRBD1 matching over 10 bases. CDR1 is MNHEY and CDR2 is SMNVEV in the germline V gene (reference sequence). This CDR3 has 16 residues. The ends lost 4 bases at V and 4 bases at J; junction bases unmatched: 9. The DNA for the CDR3 is TGTGCCAGCAGTTCAATCCCTGGGACAGGGGCCTATGGCTACACCTTC. It yields the protein CASSSIPGTGAYGYTF.

J is TRBJ1-4 and V is TRBV4-1, with 8 bases fitting TRBD1. The CDR3 runs to 15 residues. Germline CDR1 MGHRA, CDR2 YSYEKL. V lost 4 bases and J lost 4; bases outside the gene matches: 5. CDR3 DNA: TGCGCCAGCAGCCGGAAGGGACAGGTTAATGAAAAACTGTTTTTT. This translates into CASSRKGQVNEKLFF.

The rearrangement joins TRBV2 to TRBJ2-5; 8 bases match TRBD1. This CDR3 contains 16 residues. The ends lost 2 bases at V and 5 bases at J; junction bases unmatched: 10. From germline, CDR1 is SNHLY and CDR2 FYNNEI. DNA for the CDR3: TGTGCCAGCAGTGAATTGGTAGCAGGGGGCATGGAGACCCAGTACTTC. It is translated as CASSELVAGGMETQYF.

The rearrangement uses TRBV7-2 and TRBJ2-7, with TRBD1 matching 9 bases. The CDR3 spans 14 residues. Germline trimming cut 5 bases from V and 2 bases from J; bases unmatched to any gene: 4. Per germline, CDR1 SGHTA and CDR2 FQGNSA. CDR3 amino acids: CASSVGQGTYEQYF. For the CDR3, the DNA is TGTGCCAGCAGCGTAGGACAGGGGACCTACGAGCAGTACTTC.

This clone was picked up one time. V gene TRBV27 combines with J gene TRBJ2-6; tentative D call: TRBD2 (5 bases). Germline CDR1 MNHEY, CDR2 SMNVEV (reference sequence). V was trimmed by 5 bases and J by 4 bases, leaving 21 bases between them. CDR3 size: 18 residues. The CDR3 DNA is TGTGCCAGCAGTCTCGTACGGGATACATTCTACGGGGCCAACGTCCTGACTTTC. It translates to CASSLVRDTFYGANVLTF.

This clone occurred many times. Here the CDR3 reads CASSPQAGIYGYTF. CDR3 nucleotides: TGTGCCAGCAGTCCCCAGGCAGGGATCTATGGCTACACCTTC. The chain has TRBV27 and TRBJ1-2, with D perhaps matching TRBD1 (5 bases). The CDR3 loop spans 14 amino acids. V lost 5 bases and J 4 bases, leaving 14 bases between the germline ends. Germline CDR1 reads MNHEY; CDR2 reads SMNVEV (reference sequence).

The gene calls are TRBV3-1 (or the pseudogene TRBV3-2) and TRBJ2-7, with D possibly TRBD1 on 5 matching bases. The CDR3 has 13 residues. Trimming stripped 5 bases from V and 6 bases from J, with 14 bases between. From germline, CDR1 is LGHDT and CDR2 YNNKEL (reference sequence). The CDR3 bases are TGTGCCAGCAGCGGCCAGGGCAGGGCCGAGCAGTACTTC. The encoded protein is CASSGQGRAEQYF.

This chain connects TRBV24-1 to TRBJ2-7, with TRBD1 matching over 9 bases. Germline V CDR1 and CDR2: KGHDR, SFDVKD. After removal of 5 bases from V and 9 bases from J, the junction contained 10 bases not matched to a gene. The CDR3 extends over 14 amino acids. CDR3 protein: CATSAPGTGKRQYF. CDR3 DNA sequence: TGTGCCACCAGTGCCCCCGGGACAGGGAAGAGGCAGTACTTC.

The CDR3 loop is CASSRRGQRHYEQYF. The CDR3 bases are TGTGCCAGTAGCCGTCGCGGGCAGAGACATTACGAGCAGTACTTC. V usage is TRBV19 and J usage is TRBJ2-7; D might be TRBD2 (5 bases). This CDR3 has 15 amino acids. The V gene's germline CDR1 is LNHDA and CDR2 SQIVND (reference sequence). V was clipped by 6 bases and J by 4 bases, with 19 bases between them.

The DNA for the CDR3 is TGTGCCACCAGTGATTCAACAGGGGGCTCCTATGGCTACACCTTC. Translation: CATSDSTGGSYGYTF. The chain joins TRBV24-1 to TRBJ1-2; the match to TRBD1 covers 9 bases. CDR3 length: 15 residues. The V segment lost 2 bases and the J segment 4 bases; nucleotides outside the gene matches: 4. CDR1 KGHDR and CDR2 SFDVKD come from the germline V gene.

The genes are TRBV10-3 and TRBJ1-2, with D perhaps matching TRBD1 (5 bases). The CDR3 length is 13 residues. Trimming took 4 bases from V and 5 from J, leaving 11 bases between them. CDR1 is ENHRY and CDR2 is SYGVKD in the germline V gene. Here the CDR3 DNA reads TGTGCCATCAGTGGCCAGGAGGGGTATGGCTACACCTTC. Its translation is CAISGQEGYGYTF.

The chain is built from TRBV18 and TRBJ2-7; TRBD2 matches 7 bases. From germline, CDR1 is KGHSH and CDR2 LQKENI. The V and J ends lost 3 bases and 3 bases, in that order; junction bases with no gene match: 5. This CDR3 is built from 14 residues. CDR3 sequence: CASSPWASGYEQYF. The CDR3, as DNA: TGTGCCAGCTCACCTTGGGCTAGCGGCTACGAGCAGTACTTC.

A remark on this clone: Additional DNA sequences in this sample encode the identical CDR3. The chain carries TRBV7-6 and TRBJ1-1; a possible D gene is TRBD1 (5 bases). The CDR3 has 13 residues. CDR1 and CDR2 (germline): SGHVS, FNYEAQ. V was trimmed by 5 bases and J by 2 bases, leaving 9 bases between them. CDR3 protein: CASSLQVNTEAFF. DNA for the CDR3: TGTGCCAGCAGCCTACAGGTTAACACTGAAGCTTTCTTT.